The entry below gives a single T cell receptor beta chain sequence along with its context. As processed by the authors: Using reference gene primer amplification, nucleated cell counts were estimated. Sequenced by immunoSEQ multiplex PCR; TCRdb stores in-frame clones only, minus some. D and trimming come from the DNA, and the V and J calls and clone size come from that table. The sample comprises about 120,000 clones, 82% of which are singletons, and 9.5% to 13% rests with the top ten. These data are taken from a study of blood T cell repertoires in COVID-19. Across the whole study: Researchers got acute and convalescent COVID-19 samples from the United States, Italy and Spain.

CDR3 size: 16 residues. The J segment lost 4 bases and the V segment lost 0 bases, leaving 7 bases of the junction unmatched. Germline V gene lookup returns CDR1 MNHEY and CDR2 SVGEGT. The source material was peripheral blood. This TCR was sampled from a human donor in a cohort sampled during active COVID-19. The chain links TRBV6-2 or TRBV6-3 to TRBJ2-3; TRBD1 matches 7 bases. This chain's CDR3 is CASSYSTDRAPDTQYF. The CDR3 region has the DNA TGTGCCAGCAGTTACTCTACCGACAGGGCACCAGATACGCAGTATTTT.